This T cell receptor beta chain was captured by sequencing in a study of tumor-infiltrating lymphocytes in primary liver carcinoma. Study information: All patients, whether men or women, fell within 30 to 69 years of age. Sequenced samples came back with roughly 3.5 to 7.13 million productive TCRbeta reads, and the counts looked alike across tissue types.

Investigators took RNA and DNA out together from roughly 21-30 mg of unsorted bulk tissue. Patients were chronically HBV-infected and treatment-naive. Of note for this clonotype: Its antigen is unknown. Relative to the germline gene, one junction end is altered; a read error may explain this.

TCR beta cDNA was reverse-transcribed from 500 ng of total RNA. The reaction used a constant-region primer and ProtoScript II reverse transcriptase. Libraries of TCR beta came from three nested multiplex PCR rounds with slightly modified ARM-PCR. TCRdb redid the calling of the multiplex PCR reads with MiXCR, one entry per CDR3 protein. The sample shows roughly 120,000 distinct CDR3 sequences, less than 75% of them seen only once. The study, taken as a whole, reports: Tumor tissue displayed a significantly greater top-250-clone fraction than blood (p = 0.039).

The clonotype was recovered from a woman aged 55-69 years with primary liver carcinoma and hepatitis B virus infection. Sequenced material: tumor-adjacent normal liver tissue.

The CDR3 DNA sequence: TGTGGCAGCAGCCCGGGACTAGCGGGAGTTAATGAGCAGTTCTTC. It specifies CGSSPGLAGVNEQFF. The V gene is TRBV7-3, the J gene TRBJ2-1; 14 bases line up with TRBD2. CDR3 length: 15 residues. Germline V gene data show CDR1 as SGHTA and CDR2 as FQGTGA.